The clone carrying this T cell receptor beta chain was recorded once. Its matching antigen is unknown. TCR templates numbering 95,000 to 100,000 were assayed per sample. Clones were sequenced by immunoSEQ multiplex PCR, and TCRdb holds only the in-frame ones, with some missing. The table records about 110,000 clones, 92% of them present only once. This sample was taken from a study of siplizumab effects on memory and regulatory T cells. The CDR3 is made up of 13 amino acids. With 2 bases removed from V and 4 bases from J, the gap between germline ends came to 8 bases. CDR1 and CDR2 (germline): SGHAT, FQNNGV. Study findings and constraints: The study found that mappable alloreactive CD4+ clones averaged around 69% Treg-derived with siplizumab and 25% to 30% in controls. About 80-95% of proliferating CD4+ or CD8+ clones had no assignable naive or memory phenotype. A significant reduction in alloreactive sequences traceable to unstimulated CD4+ memory cells was produced by siplizumab.

The source material was Tregs sorted from blood. This TCR was sampled from a human donor in good health. V is TRBV11-2 and J is TRBJ1-1, with no clear D. CDR3 DNA sequence: TGTGCCAGCAGCTTAAATCTTGGCACTGAAGCTTTCTTT. Residues: CASSLNLGTEAFF.